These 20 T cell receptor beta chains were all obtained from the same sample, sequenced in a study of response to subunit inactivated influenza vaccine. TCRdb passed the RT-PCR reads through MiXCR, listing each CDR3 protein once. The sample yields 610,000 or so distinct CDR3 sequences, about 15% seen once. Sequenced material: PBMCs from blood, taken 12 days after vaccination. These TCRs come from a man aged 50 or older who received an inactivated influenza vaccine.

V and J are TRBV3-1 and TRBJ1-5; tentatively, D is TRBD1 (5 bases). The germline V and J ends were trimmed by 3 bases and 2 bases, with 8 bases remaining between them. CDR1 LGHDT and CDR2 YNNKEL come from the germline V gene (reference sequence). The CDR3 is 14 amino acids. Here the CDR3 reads CASSQAGGNQPQHF. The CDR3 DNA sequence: TGTGCCAGCAGCCAGGCGGGGGGCAATCAGCCCCAGCATTTT.

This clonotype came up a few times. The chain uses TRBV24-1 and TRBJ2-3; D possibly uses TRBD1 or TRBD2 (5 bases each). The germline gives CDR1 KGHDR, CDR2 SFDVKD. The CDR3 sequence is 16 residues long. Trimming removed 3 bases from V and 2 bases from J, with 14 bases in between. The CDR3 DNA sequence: TGTGCCACCAGTGATGCCGGGACGGAATTCACAGATACGCAGTATTTT. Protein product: CATSDAGTEFTDTQYF.

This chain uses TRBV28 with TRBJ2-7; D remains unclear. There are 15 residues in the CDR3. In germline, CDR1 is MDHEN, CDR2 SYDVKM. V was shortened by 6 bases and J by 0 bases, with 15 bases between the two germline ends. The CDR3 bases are TGTGCCAGCAGCATTATTACTACTTCCTCCTACGAGCAGTACTTC. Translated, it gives CASSIITTSSYEQYF. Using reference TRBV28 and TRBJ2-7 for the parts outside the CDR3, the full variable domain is DVKVTQSSRYLVKRTGEKVFLECVQDMDHENMFWYRQDPGLGLRLIYFSYDVKMKEKGDIPEGYSVSREKKERFSLILESASTNQTSMYLCASSIITTSSYEQYFGPGTRLTVT.

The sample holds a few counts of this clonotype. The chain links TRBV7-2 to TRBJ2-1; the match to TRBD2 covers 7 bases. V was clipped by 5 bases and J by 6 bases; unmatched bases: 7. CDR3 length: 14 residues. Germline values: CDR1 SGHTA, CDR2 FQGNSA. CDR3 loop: CASSEGLVGNEQFF. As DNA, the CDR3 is TGTGCCAGCAGCGAAGGACTAGTCGGCAATGAGCAGTTCTTC.

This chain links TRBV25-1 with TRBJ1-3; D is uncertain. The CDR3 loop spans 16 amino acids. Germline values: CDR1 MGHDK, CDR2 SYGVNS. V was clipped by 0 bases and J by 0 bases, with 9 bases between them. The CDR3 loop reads CASSEYEIFSGNTIYF. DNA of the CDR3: TGTGCCAGCAGTGAATACGAGATTTTCTCTGGAAACACCATATATTTT.

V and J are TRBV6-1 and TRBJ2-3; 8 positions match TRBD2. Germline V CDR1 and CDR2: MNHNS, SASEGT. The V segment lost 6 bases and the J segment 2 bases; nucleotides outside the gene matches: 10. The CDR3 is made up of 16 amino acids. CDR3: CASRRRGSGNTDTQYF. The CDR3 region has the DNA TGTGCCAGCAGGCGCCGTGGTAGCGGGAACACAGATACGCAGTATTTT.

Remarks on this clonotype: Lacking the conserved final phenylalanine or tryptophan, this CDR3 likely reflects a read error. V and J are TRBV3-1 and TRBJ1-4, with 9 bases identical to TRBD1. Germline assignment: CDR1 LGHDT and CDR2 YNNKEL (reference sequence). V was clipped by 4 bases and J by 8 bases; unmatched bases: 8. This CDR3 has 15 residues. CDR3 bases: TGTGCCAGCAGCCCGAGGGACAGGGTGGAGGAAAAACTGTTTTCT. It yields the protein CASSPRDRVEEKLFS.

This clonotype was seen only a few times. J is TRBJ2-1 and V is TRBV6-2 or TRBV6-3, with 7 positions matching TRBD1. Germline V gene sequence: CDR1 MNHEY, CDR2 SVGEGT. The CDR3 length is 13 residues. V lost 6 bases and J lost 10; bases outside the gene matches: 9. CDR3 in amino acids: CASSGTGAREQFF. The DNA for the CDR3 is TGTGCCAGCAGCGGAACAGGGGCCAGGGAGCAGTTCTTC.

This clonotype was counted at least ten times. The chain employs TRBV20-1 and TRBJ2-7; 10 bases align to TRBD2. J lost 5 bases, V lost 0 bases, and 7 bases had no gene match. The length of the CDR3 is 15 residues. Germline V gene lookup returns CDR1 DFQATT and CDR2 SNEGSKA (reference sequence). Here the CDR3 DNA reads TGCAGTGCTAGAGATCCTAGACTAGCGGGCGACGAGCAGTACTTC. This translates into CSARDPRLAGDEQYF.

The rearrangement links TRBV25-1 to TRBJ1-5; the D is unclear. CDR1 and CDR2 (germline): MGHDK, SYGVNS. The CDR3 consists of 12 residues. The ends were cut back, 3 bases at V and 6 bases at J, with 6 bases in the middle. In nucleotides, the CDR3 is TGTGCCAGCAGTGATGGCACTCAGCCCCAGCATTTT. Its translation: CASSDGTQPQHF.

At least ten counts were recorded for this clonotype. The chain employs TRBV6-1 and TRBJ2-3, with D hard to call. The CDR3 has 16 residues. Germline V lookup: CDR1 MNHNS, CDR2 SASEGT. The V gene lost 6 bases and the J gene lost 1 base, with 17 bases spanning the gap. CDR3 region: CASRPQVGKGTDTQYF. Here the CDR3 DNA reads TGTGCCAGCAGGCCCCAAGTGGGGAAGGGCACAGATACGCAGTATTTT.

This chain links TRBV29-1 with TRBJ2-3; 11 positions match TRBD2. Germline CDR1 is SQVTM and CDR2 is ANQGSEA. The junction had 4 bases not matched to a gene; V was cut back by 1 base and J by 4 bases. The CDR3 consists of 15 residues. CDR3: CSVEGLAGIADTQYF. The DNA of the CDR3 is TGCAGCGTTGAAGGACTAGCGGGAATAGCAGATACGCAGTATTTT.

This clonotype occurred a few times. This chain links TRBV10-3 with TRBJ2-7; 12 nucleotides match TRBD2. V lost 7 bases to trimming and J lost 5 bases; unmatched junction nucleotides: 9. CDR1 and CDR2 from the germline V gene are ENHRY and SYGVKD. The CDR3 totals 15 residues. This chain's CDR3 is CAITPSGGGIHEQYF. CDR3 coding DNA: TGTGCCATCACCCCTAGCGGGGGGGGCATCCACGAGCAGTACTTC.

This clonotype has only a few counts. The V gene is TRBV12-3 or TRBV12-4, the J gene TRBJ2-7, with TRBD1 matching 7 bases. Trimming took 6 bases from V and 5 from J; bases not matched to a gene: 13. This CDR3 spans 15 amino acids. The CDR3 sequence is CASRTGQAFNHEQYF. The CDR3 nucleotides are TGTGCCAGCAGAACCGGACAGGCATTCAACCACGAGCAGTACTTC.

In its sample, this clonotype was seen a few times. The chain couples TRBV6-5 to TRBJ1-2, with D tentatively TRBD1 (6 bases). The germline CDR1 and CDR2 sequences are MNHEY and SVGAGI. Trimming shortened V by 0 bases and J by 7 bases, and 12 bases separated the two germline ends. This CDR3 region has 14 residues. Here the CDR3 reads CASSYSTGPGGYTF. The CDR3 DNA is TGTGCCAGCAGTTACTCCACAGGGCCAGGTGGCTACACCTTC.

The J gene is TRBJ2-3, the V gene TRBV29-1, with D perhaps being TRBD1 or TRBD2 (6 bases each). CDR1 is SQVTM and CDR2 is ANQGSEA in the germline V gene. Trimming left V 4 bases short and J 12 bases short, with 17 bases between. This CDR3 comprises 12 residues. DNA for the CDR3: TGCAGCGTTGGCGGGACATCCCCGTTCCAGTATTTT. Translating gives CSVGGTSPFQYF.

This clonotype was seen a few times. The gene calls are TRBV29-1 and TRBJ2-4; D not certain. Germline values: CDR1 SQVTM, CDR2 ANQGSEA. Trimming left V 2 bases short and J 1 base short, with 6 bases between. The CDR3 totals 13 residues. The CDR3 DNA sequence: TGCAGCGTTGAATTAGGGGCCAAAAACATTCAGTACTTC. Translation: CSVELGAKNIQYF.

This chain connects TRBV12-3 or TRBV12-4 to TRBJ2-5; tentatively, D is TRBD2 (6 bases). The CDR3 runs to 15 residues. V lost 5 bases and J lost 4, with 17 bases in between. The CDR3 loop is CASSPEGSGGETQYF. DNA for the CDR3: TGTGCCAGCAGTCCGGAGGGTTCAGGAGGAGAGACCCAGTACTTC.

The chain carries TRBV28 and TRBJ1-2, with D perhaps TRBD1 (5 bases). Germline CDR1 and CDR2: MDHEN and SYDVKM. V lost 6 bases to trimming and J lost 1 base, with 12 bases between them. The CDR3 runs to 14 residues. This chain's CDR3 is CASSLRGYNYGYTF. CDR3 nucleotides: TGTGCCAGCAGCCTAAGGGGCTATAACTATGGCTACACCTTC.

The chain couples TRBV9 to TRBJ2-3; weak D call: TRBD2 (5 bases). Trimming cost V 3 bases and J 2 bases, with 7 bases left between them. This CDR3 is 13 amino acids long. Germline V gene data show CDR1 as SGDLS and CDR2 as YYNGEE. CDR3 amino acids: CASSATTTDTQYF. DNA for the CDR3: TGTGCCAGCAGCGCGACTACCACAGATACGCAGTATTTT.